This T cell receptor (beta chain) came from a study of patients and donors after allogeneic stem cell transplantation (TCRdb year 2020). Receptor libraries were prepared by RT-PCR. Sequencer: NextSeq 550. TCRdb applied fastp at Q25 and MiXCR to the public reads, then kept only in-frame beta chains. Identical CDR3 protein sequences are pooled into one entry, listed with their most common genes and DNA. The sample profile shows about 960,000 distinct CDR3 sequences; approximately 18% of them were found once. The ten largest make up 6% of the sample. This clonotype was found a few times. Its antigen specificity is not known. The junction does not match germline at one end; this may be a read error. From cysteine to phenylalanine, the CDR3 is 14 amino acids long. The sequence is cut down to CDR3 DNA, 42 bases in frame from base 1. The germline V gene (reference sequence) provides CDR1 DFQATT and CDR2 SNEGSKA.

The source is a human donor who was either an allogeneic HSCT recipient or a stem cell or donor lymphocyte infusion donor (not recorded which). It is not recorded whose cells these are; they may come from a transplant donor. Rearrangement joined TRBV20-1 to TRBJ2-2; the D gene is perhaps TRBD1 or TRBD2, each of them matching over 7 bases. The sample taken for sequencing was blood, either unsorted or a sorted T cell fraction (not recorded which). The CDR3 region reads CSAPQGGSSGKLFF. The DNA sequence reads TGCAGTGCTCCGCAGGGGGGATCGAGCGGGAAGCTGTTTTTT.